This TCR beta chain was sequenced during a study of blood T cell repertoires in COVID-19. Study summary: The analysed material was cDNA or gDNA that came from T cells, B-cell-depleted T cells, or PBMCs.

Profiling relied on immunoSEQ multiplex PCR, and the TCRdb table lists in-frame clones only, not all of them. The sample consists of about 270,000 clones, around 89% of them appearing once. Germline-derived CDR1 and CDR2 are SEHNR and FQNEAQ (reference sequence). The V and J ends lost 4 bases and 3 bases respectively, with 16 bases between them. This CDR3 has 15 amino acids. The material sequenced was PBMCs or T cells enriched from blood (not recorded which). This receptor was identified in a woman in her forties with acute COVID-19. The V call is TRBV7-9, the J call TRBJ2-7, with D possibly TRBD2 on 6 matching bases. The CDR3 DNA is TGTGCCAGCAGCTACGGGAGCCCCCTGAACTACGAGCAGTACGTC. Protein: CASSYGSPLNYEQYV.